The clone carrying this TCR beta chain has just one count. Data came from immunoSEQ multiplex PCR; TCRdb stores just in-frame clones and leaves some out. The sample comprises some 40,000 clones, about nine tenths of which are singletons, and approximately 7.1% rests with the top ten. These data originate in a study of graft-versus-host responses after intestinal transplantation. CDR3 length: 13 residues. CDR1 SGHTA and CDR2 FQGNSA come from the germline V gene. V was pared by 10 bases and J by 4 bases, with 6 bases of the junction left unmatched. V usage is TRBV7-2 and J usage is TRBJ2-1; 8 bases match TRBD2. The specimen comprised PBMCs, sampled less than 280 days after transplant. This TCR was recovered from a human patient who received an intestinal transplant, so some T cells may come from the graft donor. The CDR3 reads CATISGVYNEQFF. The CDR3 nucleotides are TGTGCCACCATTAGCGGGGTGTACAATGAGCAGTTCTTC.